This T cell receptor beta chain was identified during a study of T cells in Graves' hyperthyroidism and ophthalmopathy. Study results and limitations: Blood samples included most of the expanded thyroid clonotypes exceeding 0.001. A model of 13 V-J features distinguished ophthalmopathy from stable hyperthyroidism.

This clonotype was detected ten times or more. Antigen unknown. TCR beta CDR3 regions were amplified from RNA. The HTBI primer set drove a first-round RT-PCR of the TCR CDR3. TCRdb reprocessed the multiplex PCR reads via MiXCR and lists one record per CDR3 protein. In the table there are 600,000 to 650,000 distinct CDR3 sequences, 20% to 25% of which are singletons. Trimming cost V 5 bases and J 5 bases; bases outside gene matches: 2. Germline CDR1 and CDR2: SGHVS and FQNEAQ. The CDR3 runs 14 residues. Individuals with ophthalmopathy presented a Clinical Activity Score of at least 3, a NOSPECS grade of at least 4 and a duration under 3 months. PBMCs came from over 8.5 ml fresh peripheral blood.

The TCR originated in a man aged 25 to 40 with Graves' ophthalmopathy. This chain joins TRBV7-8 and TRBJ1-5; 11 bases agree with TRBD1. The sample consisted of blood. The DNA for the CDR3 is TGTGCCAGCAGCGGACAGGGGGCAGATCAGCCCCAGCATTTT. Translating gives CASSGQGADQPQHF.